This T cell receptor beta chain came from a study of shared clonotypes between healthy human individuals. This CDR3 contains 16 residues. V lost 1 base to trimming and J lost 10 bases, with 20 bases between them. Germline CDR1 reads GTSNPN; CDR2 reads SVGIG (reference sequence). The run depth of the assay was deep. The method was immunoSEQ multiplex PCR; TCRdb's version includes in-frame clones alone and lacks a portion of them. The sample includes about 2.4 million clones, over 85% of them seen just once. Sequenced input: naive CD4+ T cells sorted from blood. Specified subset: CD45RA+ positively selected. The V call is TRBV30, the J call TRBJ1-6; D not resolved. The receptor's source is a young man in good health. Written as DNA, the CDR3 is TGTGCCTGGAGTGACCCCCTGGAGAGGGTACGATCACCCCTCCACTTT. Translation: CAWSDPLERVRSPLHF. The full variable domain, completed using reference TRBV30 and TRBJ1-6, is SQTIHQWPATLVQPVGSPLSLECTVEGTSNPNLYWYRQAAGRGLQLLFYSVGIGQISSEVPQNLSASRPQDRQFILSSKKLLLSDSGFYLCAWSDPLERVRSPLHFGNGTRLTVT.